Listed below are T cell receptor beta chains from one sample, sequenced in a study of T cell responses to AZD1222 COVID-19 vaccine. The data were produced by immunoSEQ multiplex PCR, yet TCRdb's version contains in-frame clones alone and is incomplete. The table has roughly 100,000 clones, roughly 82% seen once. Here the sequenced sample was peripheral blood, taken on day 0 of AZD1222 vaccination. The receptors originated from an adult in good health. The CDR3 runs from the conserved cysteine through the conserved F or W. The order of the fields is J gene, V gene, D gene, CDR3 protein. The D gene is left open where the match is weak.

j_call: TRBJ1-2; v_call: TRBV29-1; d_call: -; cdr3_aa: CSLDVYTF
j_call: TRBJ2-3; v_call: TRBV5-1; d_call: TRBD2; cdr3_aa: CASRTSGGTDTQYF
j_call: TRBJ2-5; v_call: TRBV12-3/TRBV12-4; d_call: -; cdr3_aa: CASSLLGLAQYF
j_call: TRBJ2-5; v_call: TRBV28; d_call: TRBD2; cdr3_aa: CASLVAGGTQYF
j_call: TRBJ1-1; v_call: TRBV6-6; d_call: -; cdr3_aa: CASSYSSANEAFF
j_call: TRBJ1-5; v_call: TRBV27; d_call: -; cdr3_aa: CASRANNNQPQHF
j_call: TRBJ1-2; v_call: TRBV6-2/TRBV6-3; d_call: -; cdr3_aa: CASSFVRNSNYGYTF
j_call: TRBJ2-2; v_call: TRBV3-1/TRBV3-2; d_call: TRBD2; cdr3_aa: CASSLVVAGRTGELFF
j_call: TRBJ2-7; v_call: TRBV5-1; d_call: -; cdr3_aa: CASKKWEDSYEQYF
j_call: TRBJ1-3; v_call: TRBV15; d_call: -; cdr3_aa: CATAPGGSGNTIYF
j_call: TRBJ1-2; v_call: TRBV5-1; d_call: TRBD1; cdr3_aa: CASSQQGAEADGYTF
j_call: TRBJ1-5; v_call: TRBV15; d_call: -; cdr3_aa: CATSRDLRGQPQHF
j_call: TRBJ1-5; v_call: TRBV21-1; d_call: -; cdr3_aa: CASFFPTGGGGQPQHF
j_call: TRBJ1-1; v_call: TRBV30; d_call: -; cdr3_aa: CARTRVNTEAFF
j_call: TRBJ2-2; v_call: TRBV7-2; d_call: TRBD1; cdr3_aa: CASSFRTGRRTGELFF
j_call: TRBJ1-3; v_call: TRBV4-1; d_call: TRBD1; cdr3_aa: CASSQDPGQGTGNTIYF
j_call: TRBJ1-2; v_call: TRBV19; d_call: -; cdr3_aa: CASSMHPTNYGYTF
j_call: TRBJ2-2; v_call: TRBV10-1; d_call: -; cdr3_aa: CASSEEGGGELFF
j_call: TRBJ2-1; v_call: TRBV7-9; d_call: -; cdr3_aa: CASAAYNEQFF
j_call: TRBJ1-3; v_call: TRBV6-5; d_call: -; cdr3_aa: CASWAGASGNTIYF
j_call: TRBJ1-5; v_call: TRBV6-2/TRBV6-3; d_call: -; cdr3_aa: CASSTPGAGVSNQPQHF
j_call: TRBJ1-2; v_call: TRBV6-2/TRBV6-3; d_call: -; cdr3_aa: CASSYRALLYGYTF
j_call: TRBJ1-2; v_call: TRBV4-1; d_call: -; cdr3_aa: CASSQEVAGALNYGYTF
j_call: TRBJ1-4; v_call: TRBV6-5; d_call: -; cdr3_aa: CASRGDVGYEKLFF
j_call: TRBJ1-5; v_call: TRBV24-1; d_call: -; cdr3_aa: CATSESGYQPQHF
j_call: TRBJ2-1; v_call: TRBV7-2; d_call: -; cdr3_aa: CASSFESGGPYNEQFF
j_call: TRBJ1-4; v_call: TRBV20-1; d_call: -; cdr3_aa: CSAWTEEKLFF
j_call: TRBJ1-2; v_call: TRBV30; d_call: -; cdr3_aa: CALRVGGYTF
j_call: TRBJ1-4; v_call: TRBV12-3/TRBV12-4; d_call: -; cdr3_aa: CASSNRYNEKLFF
j_call: TRBJ2-7; v_call: TRBV10-1; d_call: -; cdr3_aa: CASSGLSSGHEQYF
j_call: TRBJ2-1; v_call: TRBV11-2; d_call: TRBD2; cdr3_aa: CASSLNGGDEQFF
j_call: TRBJ2-7; v_call: TRBV7-8; d_call: -; cdr3_aa: CASSLARGSYEQYF
j_call: TRBJ2-7; v_call: TRBV18; d_call: TRBD1; cdr3_aa: CASSDDRGSNEQYF
j_call: TRBJ1-1; v_call: TRBV7-2; d_call: -; cdr3_aa: CASRFIATNTEAFF
j_call: TRBJ1-6; v_call: TRBV27; d_call: -; cdr3_aa: CASTRTADNSPLHF
j_call: TRBJ1-2; v_call: TRBV4-3; d_call: -; cdr3_aa: CASSHSSGEGYGYTF
j_call: TRBJ1-2; v_call: TRBV2; d_call: TRBD1; cdr3_aa: CASRRDSPINYGYTF
j_call: TRBJ1-4; v_call: TRBV19; d_call: TRBD1; cdr3_aa: CASSIVKGQGREKLFF
j_call: TRBJ2-5; v_call: TRBV19; d_call: -; cdr3_aa: CASSTQTTGSETQYF
j_call: TRBJ1-2; v_call: TRBV21-1; d_call: -; cdr3_aa: CATLEGDRVAYTF
j_call: TRBJ1-1; v_call: TRBV27; d_call: TRBD1; cdr3_aa: CASSFRGGAEAFF
j_call: TRBJ1-5; v_call: TRBV19; d_call: -; cdr3_aa: CASSQDNSNQPQHF
j_call: TRBJ1-1; v_call: TRBV7-7; d_call: -; cdr3_aa: CASSLRENTEAFF
j_call: TRBJ2-1; v_call: TRBV19; d_call: TRBD2; cdr3_aa: CASSRTGTRNNEQFF
j_call: TRBJ1-2; v_call: TRBV29-1; d_call: -; cdr3_aa: CSVESRREDGYTF
j_call: TRBJ1-6; v_call: TRBV25-1; d_call: -; cdr3_aa: CASSGSRGHSPLHF
j_call: TRBJ2-2; v_call: TRBV5-1; d_call: TRBD2; cdr3_aa: CASGPSGGNTGELFF
j_call: TRBJ1-1; v_call: TRBV3-1/TRBV3-2; d_call: -; cdr3_aa: CASSQGRAAFF
j_call: TRBJ1-2; v_call: TRBV7-9; d_call: TRBD1; cdr3_aa: CASSLGSGGRYGYTF
j_call: TRBJ1-1; v_call: TRBV19; d_call: TRBD1; cdr3_aa: CASSTQGAADTEAFF
j_call: TRBJ1-2; v_call: TRBV7-2; d_call: TRBD1; cdr3_aa: CASSLEAGGRGYTF
j_call: TRBJ1-6; v_call: TRBV3-1/TRBV3-2; d_call: -; cdr3_aa: CASSQDRRTRNSPLHF
j_call: TRBJ1-5; v_call: TRBV2; d_call: -; cdr3_aa: CASSEEGGQPQHF
j_call: TRBJ2-2; v_call: TRBV5-1; d_call: -; cdr3_aa: CASSLVRNTGELFF